What follows are 13 T cell receptor beta chains derived from one specimen sequenced in a study of blood T cell repertoires in COVID-19. TCRdb's table, derived via immunoSEQ multiplex PCR, lists solely in-frame clones and lacks some. The repertoire has fewer than 100,000 clones, around 72% of them found once; the top ten carry roughly a quarter. Sequencing used peripheral blood. Receptors were obtained from a man aged 65 to 85 with acute or convalescent COVID-19.

The chain joins TRBV7-2 to TRBJ2-5, with 15 bases identical to TRBD2. After removal of 5 bases from V and 7 bases from J, the junction contained 8 bases not matched to a gene. The CDR3 has 16 residues. From germline, CDR1 is SGHTA and CDR2 FQGNSA. The CDR3 reads CASSGGLAGGSGTQYF. The CDR3 region has the DNA TGTGCCAGCAGCGGGGGACTAGCGGGAGGATCTGGGACCCAGTACTTC.

The gene calls are TRBV11-2 and TRBJ2-3; 10 bases line up with TRBD2. CDR1 SGHAT and CDR2 FQNNGV come from the germline V gene. V dropped 1 base and J dropped 4; count of bases not matched to a gene: 5. The CDR3 extends over 16 amino acids. The CDR3 nucleotides are TGTGCCAGCAGCTTAGGATCTAGCGGGAGCGCAGATACGCAGTATTTT. It translates to CASSLGSSGSADTQYF.

The chain employs TRBV23-1 and TRBJ2-5; D is perhaps TRBD1 (5 bases). TRBV23-1 is marked as an open reading frame, function uncertain. This CDR3 comprises 15 residues. V was trimmed by 4 bases and J by 3 bases, leaving 15 bases between them. In DNA, the CDR3 is TGCGCCAGCAGTCGCTTCGCAGGGTTGAAAGAGACCCAGTACTTC. This translates into CASSRFAGLKETQYF.

This chain links TRBV19 with TRBJ2-1; weak D call: TRBD2 (5 bases). V lost 2 bases, J lost 10 bases, and 12 bases lay in between. The CDR3 is 13 amino acids. Per the germline V gene, CDR1 is LNHDA and CDR2 is SQIVND (reference sequence). The CDR3 reads CASSISWTGEQFF. In nucleotides, the CDR3 is TGTGCCAGTAGTATATCGTGGACTGGCGAGCAGTTCTTC.

The CDR3 reads CASSHRDTEAFF. The CDR3 nucleotides are TGTGCCAGCAGCCACCGGGACACTGAAGCTTTCTTT. This rearrangement joins TRBV3-1 (or the pseudogene TRBV3-2) to TRBJ1-1; unclear D gene. V was trimmed by 3 bases and J by 3 bases, leaving 5 bases between them. Germline CDR1 reads LGHDT; CDR2 reads YNNKEL (reference sequence). There are 12 residues in the CDR3.

The rearrangement uses TRBV2 and TRBJ2-7, with D uncertain. Germline V gene lookup returns CDR1 SNHLY and CDR2 FYNNEI. The V and J ends lost 5 bases and 6 bases respectively, with 11 bases between them. This CDR3 is built from 12 residues. This CDR3 is CASSYTVGEQYF. In DNA form, the CDR3 reads TGTGCCAGCAGTTATACAGTGGGCGAGCAGTACTTC.

This sequence joins TRBV5-8 and TRBJ2-5, with 7 bases aligning to TRBD2. CDR3 size: 15 residues. V lost 2 bases and J lost 3; bases outside the gene matches: 7. CDR1 and CDR2 (germline): SGHTS, YDEGEE. The CDR3, as DNA: TGTGCCAGCAGCTTAGCATTGGGAGGGAAAGAGACCCAGTACTTC. It specifies CASSLALGGKETQYF.

The V gene is TRBV6-2 or TRBV6-3, the J gene TRBJ2-7; unclear D gene. The CDR3 contains 12 residues. In germline, CDR1 is MNHEY, CDR2 SVGEGT. Trimming stripped 6 bases from V and 3 bases from J, with 9 bases between. The CDR3 DNA reads TGTGCCAGCAGCCAGAGGAACTACGAGCAGTACTTC. It specifies CASSQRNYEQYF.

V is TRBV30 and J is TRBJ2-7; 9 positions match TRBD1. V lost 5 bases, J lost 0 bases, and 2 bases stayed unmatched. The CDR3 sequence is 13 residues long. CDR1 is GTSNPN and CDR2 is SVGIG in the germline V gene (reference sequence). CDR3 protein: CAWDRGSSYEQYF. CDR3 in DNA: TGTGCCTGGGACAGGGGGAGCTCCTACGAGCAGTACTTC.

This chain links TRBV7-8 with TRBJ1-5; tentative D call: TRBD1 (5 bases). Trimming took off 1 base at V and 2 bases at J, with 15 bases between the two ends. This CDR3 is 17 amino acids long. In germline, CDR1 is SGHVS, CDR2 FQNEAQ. The CDR3 DNA is TGTGCCAGCAGCTTAGGATACGGGGGTAGGGGCAATCAGCCCCAGCATTTT. Protein product: CASSLGYGGRGNQPQHF.

The chain joins TRBV25-1 to TRBJ1-4; 10 bases align to TRBD1. This CDR3 is 17 amino acids long. Germline V gene lookup returns CDR1 MGHDK and CDR2 SYGVNS. V was clipped by 4 bases and J by 5 bases; unmatched bases: 10. CDR3: CASSAIRQGATNEKLFF. CDR3 sequence (DNA): TGTGCCAGCAGTGCGATAAGACAGGGGGCGACCAATGAAAAACTGTTTTTT.

This clone was observed a handful of times. This chain connects TRBV13 to TRBJ2-3; 7 bases match TRBD2. CDR3 length: 14 residues. From germline, CDR1 is PRHDT and CDR2 FYEKMQ (reference sequence). The V gene end was trimmed by 5 bases and the J gene end by 4 bases; junction bases not matched to a gene: 6. CDR3 amino acids: CASSVSGKADTQYF. Written as DNA, the CDR3 is TGTGCCAGCAGCGTGAGCGGGAAGGCAGATACGCAGTATTTT.

The chain combines TRBV7-2 with TRBJ2-7; TRBD2 is a possible D gene (5 bases). This CDR3 has 14 residues. CDR1 is SGHTA and CDR2 is FQGNSA in the germline V gene. Trimming shortened V by 5 bases and J by 2 bases, and 13 bases separated the two germline ends. The CDR3 DNA reads TGTGCCAGCAGCCCGGACTGGAACGCCTACGAGCAGTACTTC. It codes for CASSPDWNAYEQYF.